This is a list of T cell receptor beta chains from one sample in a study of cytotoxic CD8 clonotypes in ibrutinib-treated CLL. Method: immunoSEQ multiplex PCR; TCRdb's copy keeps in-frame clones and lacks some. The sample lists roughly 70,000 clones, 75% to 95% occurring once. The material was PBMCs, obtained after 12 months of ibrutinib treatment. These receptors all stem from a human donor with chronic lymphocytic leukemia. Each CDR3 is given with its conserved first and last residue. The D gene is left open where the match is weak. Clone sizes are given selectively: once, few, many, or a class where the clone is expanded.

CDR3 DNA,CDR3 protein,J gene,V gene,D gene,clone size
TGTGCCAGCAGCTTAGATCTGGGAAATCAGCCCCAGCATTTT,CASSLDLGNQPQHF,TRBJ1-5,TRBV11-2,.,.
TGCAGTGGACAGTACCAAGAGACCCAGTACTTC,CSGQYQETQYF,TRBJ2-5,TRBV20-1,.,.
TGCGCCAGCAGTGATGTACTAGCCATGGGGGAGACCCAGTACTTC,CASSDVLAMGETQYF,TRBJ2-5,TRBV10-2,.,.
TGTGCCAGCAGCTTAATTCGGGCAGGGGACACTGAAGCTTTCTTT,CASSLIRAGDTEAFF,TRBJ1-1,TRBV7-3,.,many
TGTGCCAGCAGCTTACTCGCGGGATCCGGCGAGCAGTACTTC,CASSLLAGSGEQYF,TRBJ2-7,TRBV11-3,.,.
TGTGCCAGTAGACGACTCCGGAGCCTCCCTCCCCGAGAGACCCAGTACTTC,CASRRLRSLPPRETQYF,TRBJ2-5,TRBV19,.,.
TGTGCCAGCAGTCAGAACACTGAAGCTTTCTTT,CASSQNTEAFF,TRBJ1-1,TRBV25-1,.,.
TGTGCCAGCAGGGTTGACAGGGGGATTATCAATCAGTTCTTC,CASRVDRGIINQFF,TRBJ2-1,TRBV6-1,TRBD1,.
TGTGCCAGCAGAGAGACTAGCAATCAGCCCCAGCATTTT,CASRETSNQPQHF,TRBJ1-5,TRBV2,.,.
TGTGCCAGCACCGCCTGGCTAGGGAGTCAGCCCCAGCATTTT,CASTAWLGSQPQHF,TRBJ1-5,TRBV21-1,.,.
TGTGCCTGGAGTGATACAGGGAAATATGGCTACACCTTC,CAWSDTGKYGYTF,TRBJ1-2,TRBV30,.,once
TGCGCCAGCAGCTTGGTTGGCGGGAGTTCGGGGCAAGAGACCCAGTACTTC,CASSLVGGSSGQETQYF,TRBJ2-5,TRBV5-1,TRBD2,.
TGTGCCAGCAGTGAACATACAGGGGGGATAGCTAACTATGGCTACACCTTC,CASSEHTGGIANYGYTF,TRBJ1-2,TRBV2,TRBD1,once
TGTGCCAGCAGCTTAGCGCTGTCTCAGGGCTGGTCTGGAAACACCATATATTTT,CASSLALSQGWSGNTIYF,TRBJ1-3,TRBV7-9,.,once
TGCGCCAGCAGCCAAGATAGCGGGAGTAGGGCAGATACGCAGTATTTT,CASSQDSGSRADTQYF,TRBJ2-3,TRBV4-1,TRBD2,.
TGCGCCAGCAGCCCCGGGACAGTCCTATCAGATGGCTACACCTTC,CASSPGTVLSDGYTF,TRBJ1-2,TRBV5-1,TRBD1,.
TGTGCCAGCAGTTACTACGGGGATCCATACGAGCAGTACTTC,CASSYYGDPYEQYF,TRBJ2-7,TRBV6-6,.,.
TGTGCCAGCAGCTTTCGGGGGGGCATCTTCTACAATGAGCAGTTCTTC,CASSFRGGIFYNEQFF,TRBJ2-1,TRBV7-9,TRBD2,once
TGTGCCAGCAGTTACTTTAGCCTAGCTACAGATACGCAGTATTTT,CASSYFSLATDTQYF,TRBJ2-3,TRBV7-3,.,.
TGCAGCGTTACGGACAGGGCACCCTACGAGCAGTACTTC,CSVTDRAPYEQYF,TRBJ2-7,TRBV29-1,TRBD1,.
TGTGCCAGCAGCTACAGGGGGAAGGACGGCTACACCTTC,CASSYRGKDGYTF,TRBJ1-2,TRBV5-5,TRBD1,once
TGTGCCAGCAGCTTAGCTAGGATGGGCAACGGGGAGCTGTTTTTT,CASSLARMGNGELFF,TRBJ2-2,TRBV7-2,.,.
TGTGCCAGCAGTGGAACAGGGAATGAAAAACTGTTTTTT,CASSGTGNEKLFF,TRBJ1-4,TRBV2,.,.
TGTGCCAGCAGGAATAGCGGAGACACAGATACGCAGTATTTT,CASRNSGDTDTQYF,TRBJ2-3,TRBV28,.,.
TGTGCCAGCAGTTTCATCGAGAACACTGAAGCTTTCTTT,CASSFIENTEAFF,TRBJ1-1,TRBV5-4,.,.
TGTGCCAGCAGCCCCCGATTAGCGGGAGTCATTAGCACAGATACGCAGTATTTT,CASSPRLAGVISTDTQYF,TRBJ2-3,TRBV4-2,TRBD2,.
TGCGCCAGCAGCCAGACAGACTATGGCTACACCTTC,CASSQTDYGYTF,TRBJ1-2,TRBV4-1,.,.
TGTGCCAGCAGCGTAGGGAGTCAATCCTACGAGCAGTACTTC,CASSVGSQSYEQYF,TRBJ2-7,TRBV9,.,.
TGTGCCAGCAGCCCTCGGATTAGCGGGAGGGAGAACACCGGGGAGCTGTTTTTT,CASSPRISGRENTGELFF,TRBJ2-2,TRBV11-3,TRBD2,few
TGTGCCAGTAGTATCGCACAGGGGGAAGGGACTGAAGCTTTCTTT,CASSIAQGEGTEAFF,TRBJ1-1,TRBV19,TRBD1,once
TGCGCCAGCAGCTTGACACATTTCTCCTACAATGAGCAGTTCTTC,CASSLTHFSYNEQFF,TRBJ2-1,TRBV5-1,.,.
TGTGCCAGCAGCTTAGCGCGCGTAGAGCAGTACTTC,CASSLARVEQYF,TRBJ2-7,TRBV7-2,.,.
TGTGCCAGCAGCTCCAGACTAGCGGGCAGCACAGATACGCAGTATTTT,CASSSRLAGSTDTQYF,TRBJ2-3,TRBV4-2,TRBD2,.
TGTGCCAGCAGGCCAGAGTATAGCAATCAGCCCCAGCATTTT,CASRPEYSNQPQHF,TRBJ1-5,TRBV6-5,.,once
TGTGCCAGCAGCTTATTCCGGGACAGGGGGAACCCCTCTGGAAACACCATATATTTT,CASSLFRDRGNPSGNTIYF,TRBJ1-3,TRBV7-2,TRBD1,.
TGTGCCAGCAGCTCGACCGTAAACAATGAGCAGTTCTTC,CASSSTVNNEQFF,TRBJ2-1,TRBV7-3,.,.
TGTGCCAGTACCTATACTAGCGGGAGCTCCTACGAGCAGTACTTC,CASTYTSGSSYEQYF,TRBJ2-7,TRBV19,TRBD2,.
TGTGCCAGTAGTTCAGGCGTATCGTACGAGCAGTACTTC,CASSSGVSYEQYF,TRBJ2-7,TRBV19,.,medium-sized
TGTGCCAGCAGTTTATCGGGACTAGGGGGCTCCTACGAGCAGTACTTC,CASSLSGLGGSYEQYF,TRBJ2-7,TRBV27,TRBD2,.
TGTGCCAGCAGCCCATCGCGGGGCCAGCCCCAGCATTTT,CASSPSRGQPQHF,TRBJ1-5,TRBV7-3,.,.
TGTGCCTGGAGTACCGGAAAGACTAATGAAAAACTGTTTTTT,CAWSTGKTNEKLFF,TRBJ1-4,TRBV30,.,.
TGTGCCAGCAGGGAAAGCCCACTAGCGGGAGTTCCAGATACGCAGTATTTT,CASRESPLAGVPDTQYF,TRBJ2-3,TRBV6-1,TRBD2,.
TGTGCCAGCTCACGCTCAACTAGTGGGAGCTCCTACGAGCAGTACTTC,CASSRSTSGSSYEQYF,TRBJ2-7,TRBV18,.,.
TGTGCCAGCAACCACAAGGGACTAGCGGGGGCTTCCTACAATGAGCAGTTCTTC,CASNHKGLAGASYNEQFF,TRBJ2-1,TRBV5-4,TRBD2,.
TGTGCCCCGGGGGAGTTAGCCAAAAACATTCAGTACTTC,CAPGELAKNIQYF,TRBJ2-4,TRBV7-9,.,.
TGTGCCAGCAGTGAGAGGGTGGTCAATGAGCAGTTCTTC,CASSERVVNEQFF,TRBJ2-1,TRBV6-1,.,.
TGCGCCAGCAGCTTGAACCCCCCTAGGGAAAAACTGTTTTTT,CASSLNPPREKLFF,TRBJ1-4,TRBV5-1,.,.
TGTGCCAGCAGCCCCGGGGCTAGCGGATCCTACAATGAGCAGTTCTTC,CASSPGASGSYNEQFF,TRBJ2-1,TRBV6-6,TRBD2,.
TGTGCCTGGAGTGTATACGGGTCTGATGAAAAACTGTTTTTT,CAWSVYGSDEKLFF,TRBJ1-4,TRBV30,.,.
TGTGCCAGCAGGCCTAGCGGGACGCCCTACAATGAGCAGTTCTTC,CASRPSGTPYNEQFF,TRBJ2-1,TRBV11-2,TRBD2,once
TGTGCCAGCAGGCACAGGGGGCTTTTTGAGAACACTGAAGCTTTCTTT,CASRHRGLFENTEAFF,TRBJ1-1,TRBV11-3,TRBD1,.
TGTGCCAGCAGCCGTCTAGCGGGAGGGCTCGGAGTGGCCTACGAGCAGTACTTC,CASSRLAGGLGVAYEQYF,TRBJ2-7,TRBV5-4,TRBD2,.
TGTGCCAGCAGCCCAACAGGAGGCGGGGAGCTGTTTTTT,CASSPTGGGELFF,TRBJ2-2,TRBV7-7,.,.
TGTGCCAGCAGCCTGGTTCGGGGGGTTCTAACTAATGAAAAACTGTTTTTT,CASSLVRGVLTNEKLFF,TRBJ1-4,TRBV7-9,.,.
TGTGCCACCAGCGATGGTGTGGCATATACGCAGTATTTT,CATSDGVAYTQYF,TRBJ2-3,TRBV15,.,.
TGTGCCAGCAGCTTAGTGGGAGCTGGGGCCAACGTCCTGACTTTC,CASSLVGAGANVLTF,TRBJ2-6,TRBV7-9,.,few
TGTGCCAGCAGCTTAGACGGCTATTACTACGAGCAGTACTTC,CASSLDGYYYEQYF,TRBJ2-7,TRBV11-2,.,.